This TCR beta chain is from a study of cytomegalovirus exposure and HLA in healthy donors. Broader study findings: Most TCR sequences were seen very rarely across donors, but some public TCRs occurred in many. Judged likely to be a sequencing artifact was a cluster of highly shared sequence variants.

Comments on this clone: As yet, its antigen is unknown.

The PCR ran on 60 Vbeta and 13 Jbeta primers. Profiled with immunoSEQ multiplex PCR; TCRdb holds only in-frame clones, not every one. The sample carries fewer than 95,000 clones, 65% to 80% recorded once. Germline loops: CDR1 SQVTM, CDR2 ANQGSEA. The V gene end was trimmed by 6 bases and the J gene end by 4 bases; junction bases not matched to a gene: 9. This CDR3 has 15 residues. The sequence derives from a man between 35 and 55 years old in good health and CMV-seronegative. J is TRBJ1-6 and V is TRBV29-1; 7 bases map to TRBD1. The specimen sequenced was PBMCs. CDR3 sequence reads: CSVLTGTAYNSPLHF. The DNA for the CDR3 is TGCAGCGTCTTAACGGGGACAGCTTATAATTCACCCCTCCACTTT.